One sample yielded the 29 T cell receptor beta chains listed below, sequenced in a study of cytomegalovirus exposure and HLA in healthy donors. Generated by immunoSEQ multiplex PCR, the TCRdb table keeps only in-frame clones and is missing some. The data show more than 200,000 clones, approximately 84% seen once. Sample: PBMCs. Source of these receptors: a man aged 18 to 35 in good health and CMV-seropositive.

The chain combines TRBV5-1 with TRBJ2-5, with D maybe TRBD1 (6 bases). The germline V and J ends were trimmed by 1 base and 0 bases, with 10 bases remaining between them. This CDR3 is 15 amino acids long. Germline V gene data show CDR1 as SGHRS and CDR2 as YFSETQ. CDR3 loop: CASSLFWTDQETQYF. For the CDR3, the DNA is TGCGCCAGCAGCTTGTTCTGGACAGACCAAGAGACCCAGTACTTC.

The chain combines TRBV27 with TRBJ2-2; D unclear. Trimming left V 2 bases short and J 3 bases short, with 13 bases between. This CDR3 is built from 16 residues. CDR1 is MNHEY and CDR2 is SMNVEV in the germline V gene (reference sequence). The DNA for the CDR3 is TGTGCCAGCAGTTTAAGTAGCAGCGTAGACACCGGGGAGCTGTTTTTT. It is translated as CASSLSSSVDTGELFF.

The V gene is TRBV19, the J gene TRBJ1-5; TRBD1 matches at 9 bases. CDR1 and CDR2 from the germline V gene are LNHDA and SQIVND (reference sequence). The ends lost 8 bases at V and 3 bases at J; junction bases unmatched: 11. The CDR3 is 16 amino acids. CDR3 in DNA: TGTGCCAGTCAAACCCGGGACAGGGTAATCAATCAGCCCCAGCATTTT. It codes for CASQTRDRVINQPQHF. The whole variable domain, filled in from reference TRBV19 and TRBJ1-5, reads DGGITQSPKYLFRKEGQNVTLSCEQNLNHDAMYWYRQDPGQGLRLIYYSQIVNDFQKGDIAEGYSVSREKKESFPLTVTSAQKNPTAFYLCASQTRDRVINQPQHFGDGTRLSIL.

The chain is built from TRBV5-4 and TRBJ2-7, with TRBD2 identical over 16 bases. After removal of 5 bases from V and 2 bases from J, the junction contained 4 bases not matched to a gene. CDR3 length equals 16 residues. CDR1 and CDR2 from the germline V gene are SGHNT and YYREEE (reference sequence). The CDR3 loop is CASRAGTSGRAYEQYF. Written as DNA, the CDR3 is TGTGCCAGCAGGGCCGGGACTAGCGGGAGGGCCTACGAGCAGTACTTC.

The rearrangement joins TRBV11-2 to TRBJ2-7; D might be TRBD1 or TRBD2, each matching 5 bases. Deletions cut 3 bases from V and 5 bases from J, with 20 bases between. This CDR3 has 16 residues. Germline V gives CDR1 SGHAT, CDR2 FQNNGV. DNA of the CDR3: TGTGCCAGCAGCTTTGGGGTGAGGGGCAGGGACGACGAGCAGTACTTC. This encodes CASSFGVRGRDDEQYF.

The chain uses TRBV7-2 and TRBJ1-5, with a possible D match to TRBD1 (5 bases). Germline V gene sequence: CDR1 SGHTA, CDR2 FQGNSA. This CDR3 region has 14 residues. With 5 bases removed from V and 4 bases from J, the gap between germline ends came to 12 bases. CDR3 nucleotides: TGTGCCAGCAGCCCCTCCGGGGGGAATCAGCCCCAGCATTTT. This sequence encodes CASSPSGGNQPQHF.

The CDR3 DNA reads as TGTGCCAGCAGGGGACTCGCCGCGGGGAATGAGCAGTTCTTC. This encodes CASRGLAAGNEQFF. J is TRBJ2-1 and V is TRBV6-5; D is possibly TRBD2 (6 bases). V shed 6 bases and J shed 7 bases, with 16 bases lying between them. There are 14 residues in the CDR3. The germline gives CDR1 MNHEY, CDR2 SVGAGI.

The J gene is TRBJ1-1, the V gene TRBV5-4; D uncertain. Germline V CDR1 and CDR2: SGHNT, YYREEE (reference sequence). This CDR3 contains 14 residues. Trimming shortened V by 0 bases and J by 1 base, and 7 bases separated the two germline ends. CDR3: CASSLEVGNTEAFF. The CDR3 DNA reads as TGTGCCAGCAGCTTGGAGGTAGGGAACACTGAAGCTTTCTTT. Using reference TRBV5-4 and TRBJ1-1 for the parts outside the CDR3, the full variable domain is ETGVTQSPTHLIKTRGQQVTLRCSSQSGHNTVSWYQQALGQGPQFIFQYYREEENGRGNFPPRFSGLQFPNYSSELNVNALELDDSALYLCASSLEVGNTEAFFGQGTRLTVV.

CDR3 in amino acids: CASTFGLAGGPKGNEQFF. DNA of the CDR3: TGTGCCAGCACCTTTGGACTAGCGGGAGGGCCAAAAGGGAATGAGCAGTTCTTC. The genes are TRBV7-9 and TRBJ2-1, with 15 bases identical to TRBD2. The CDR3 extends over 18 amino acids. With V trimmed by 7 bases and J by 7 bases, 14 bases remained unmatched. CDR1 and CDR2 from the germline V gene are SEHNR and FQNEAQ (reference sequence).

CDR3 residues: CSVEEGSWGTQYF. In nucleotides, the CDR3 is TGCAGCGTTGAAGAAGGTTCTTGGGGGACCCAGTACTTC. J is TRBJ2-5 and V is TRBV29-1; D unclear. V lost 0 bases to trimming and J lost 7 bases, with 12 bases between them. Germline V gives CDR1 SQVTM, CDR2 ANQGSEA. CDR3 size: 13 residues.

J is TRBJ2-1 and V is TRBV5-1; D is undetermined. Germline CDR1 reads SGHRS; CDR2 reads YFSETQ. The length of the CDR3 is 12 residues. V gave up 4 bases and J gave up 6 bases, with 8 bases separating them. In DNA, the CDR3 is TGCGCCAGCAGCACGGATGGCAATGAGCAGTTCTTC. Residues: CASSTDGNEQFF.

The DNA for the CDR3 is TGTGCCACCGCCCGAGGGGGGGCCCGCAAGGGGTTCTTC. This gives the protein CATARGGARKGFF. The chain couples TRBV27 to TRBJ2-1; tentatively, D is TRBD2 (7 bases). Germline assignment: CDR1 MNHEY and CDR2 SMNVEV (reference sequence). This CDR3 is built from 13 residues. V dropped 10 bases and J dropped 15 bases, with 25 bases sitting between them.

The chain is built from TRBV19 and TRBJ1-5; 11 positions match TRBD1. The CDR3 totals 14 residues. Germline CDR1 and CDR2: LNHDA and SQIVND (reference sequence). V trimming: 6 bases; J trimming: 6 bases; junction bases outside the gene matches: 4. DNA for the CDR3: TGTGCCAGTAGCTCCGGGACAGGGGGTCAGCCCCAGCATTTT. Translated, it gives CASSSGTGGQPQHF.

J is TRBJ2-7 and V is TRBV15; 9 bases match TRBD2. Germline V lookup: CDR1 LNHNV, CDR2 YYDKDF (reference sequence). The CDR3 is made up of 14 amino acids. V was clipped by 6 bases and J by 3 bases; unmatched bases: 6. The CDR3 loop reads CATRSASGNYEQYF. The CDR3 DNA follows: TGTGCCACCAGAAGCGCTAGCGGGAACTACGAGCAGTACTTC.

The chain combines TRBV6-6 with TRBJ2-5, with D hard to call. Trimming left V 2 bases short and J 0 bases short, with 4 bases between. The CDR3 has 13 amino acids. Germline V CDR1 and CDR2: MNHNY, SVGAGI (reference sequence). The CDR3 region has the DNA TGTGCCAGCAGTTACGACTACCAAGAGACCCAGTACTTC. Amino acids: CASSYDYQETQYF.

The genes are TRBV29-1 and TRBJ2-3; 10 bases fit TRBD2. The germline gives CDR1 SQVTM, CDR2 ANQGSEA. This CDR3 has 20 residues. Trimming removed 7 bases from V and 5 bases from J; junction bases left unmatched: 27. The CDR3 coding sequence is TGCAGCGCCGTAAACCCCCCCCAGGGATTAGCGGGAGGCCATGGAGATACGCAGTATTTT. Translation: CSAVNPPQGLAGGHGDTQYF.

The rearrangement uses TRBV7-2 and TRBJ1-5; 9 bases fit TRBD1. Germline V gives CDR1 SGHTA, CDR2 FQGNSA. With V trimmed by 2 bases and J by 4 bases, 3 bases remained unmatched. CDR3 length equals 15 residues. The CDR3, as DNA: TGTGCCAGCAGCTTACGACAGGGGGGGAATCAGCCCCAGCATTTT. Protein: CASSLRQGGNQPQHF. Variable domain in full (rest from reference TRBV7-2 and TRBJ1-5): GAGVSQSPSNKVTEKGKDVELRCDPISGHTALYWYRQSLGQGLEFLIYFQGNSAPDKSGLPSDRFSAERTGGSVSTLTIQRTQQEDSAVYLCASSLRQGGNQPQHFGDGTRLSIL.

This clone was recorded only once. CDR3 loop: CAWSVPYGGSTDTQYF. CDR3 coding DNA: TGTGCCTGGAGTGTCCCCTACGGCGGGAGCACAGATACGCAGTATTTT. The genes are TRBV30 and TRBJ2-3; TRBD2 might be the D (5 bases). The germline gives CDR1 GTSNPN, CDR2 SVGIG (reference sequence). CDR3 length: 16 amino acids. Deletions cut 0 bases from V and 0 bases from J, with 13 bases between.

This chain uses TRBV5-1 with TRBJ2-3, with 12 bases lining up with TRBD2. Trimming took 0 bases from V and 4 from J; bases not matched to a gene: 6. Looked up from germline, CDR1 is SGHRS and CDR2 is YFSETQ. The CDR3 is made up of 17 amino acids. The CDR3 DNA follows: TGCGCCAGCAGCTTGGCTCTAGCGGGAGGGCCCGCAGATACGCAGTATTTT. Translating it yields CASSLALAGGPADTQYF.

The chain is built from TRBV5-1 and TRBJ2-2; 14 positions agree with TRBD2. Germline CDR1 reads SGHRS; CDR2 reads YFSETQ. CDR3 length equals 17 residues. V trimming: 3 bases; J trimming: 4 bases; junction bases outside the gene matches: 5. The CDR3 here is CASSYGTSGSITGELFF. For the CDR3, the DNA is TGCGCCAGCAGCTACGGGACTAGCGGGAGCATCACCGGGGAGCTGTTTTTT.

The chain employs TRBV6-1 and TRBJ1-5, with D tentatively TRBD1 (5 bases). Germline V gene lookup returns CDR1 MNHNS and CDR2 SASEGT. Deletions cut 6 bases from V and 4 bases from J, with 13 bases between. This CDR3 has 14 residues. The chain's CDR3 is CASRAEGWNQPQHF. The CDR3 DNA reads as TGTGCCAGCAGAGCCGAGGGGTGGAATCAGCCCCAGCATTTT.

The chain links TRBV5-6 to TRBJ2-2, with 14 bases identical to TRBD2. The germline CDR1 and CDR2 sequences are SGHDT and YYEEEE. This CDR3 is built from 16 residues. V lost 4 bases to trimming and J lost 5 bases; unmatched junction nucleotides: 4. In nucleotides, the CDR3 is TGTGCCAGCAGCGGGACTAGCGGGAGAAGAACCGGGGAGCTGTTTTTT. Its translation: CASSGTSGRRTGELFF.

CDR3 protein: CASGPLGEPYEQYF. CDR3 coding DNA: TGTGCCAGCGGCCCGCTTGGGGAACCCTACGAGCAGTACTTC. This chain uses TRBV7-2 with TRBJ2-7; D remains ambiguous. The CDR3 covers 14 residues. Germline CDR1 reads SGHTA; CDR2 reads FQGNSA. The V and J ends lost 8 bases and 2 bases respectively, with 16 bases between them.

This clone was observed once. V gene TRBV20-1 combines with J gene TRBJ1-1; D call uncertain. Between the trimmed V and J ends, which lost 2 bases and 10 bases, there was a span of 8 bases. This CDR3 contains 10 residues. Germline V CDR1 and CDR2: DFQATT, SNEGSKA (reference sequence). The DNA for the CDR3 is TGCAGTGCTAGAATGGGTTCAGCTTTCTTT. It specifies CSARMGSAFF.

This chain uses TRBV27 with TRBJ1-2; TRBD1 matches at 8 bases. This CDR3 has 17 residues. Germline V gene sequence: CDR1 MNHEY, CDR2 SMNVEV (reference sequence). The junction had 19 bases not matched to a gene; V was cut back by 5 bases and J by 8 bases. The CDR3 sequence is CASSPPGTAGGLRGYTF. CDR3 nucleotides: TGTGCCAGCAGTCCGCCCGGAACCGCAGGGGGCCTGAGAGGCTACACCTTC.

Here the CDR3 reads CATTLGAEYNEQFF. CDR3 bases: TGTGCCACTACTCTGGGAGCGGAGTACAATGAGCAGTTCTTC. The chain uses TRBV15 and TRBJ2-1, with D tentatively TRBD2 (5 bases). The V and J ends lost 9 bases and 4 bases respectively, with 16 bases between them. CDR1 and CDR2 (germline): LNHNV, YYDKDF (reference sequence). The CDR3 spans 14 residues.

The rearrangement links TRBV6-5 to TRBJ2-5, with 10 positions matching TRBD2. The CDR3 runs 15 residues. V was pared by 4 bases and J by 2 bases, with 4 bases of the junction left unmatched. Germline CDR1 and CDR2: MNHEY and SVGAGI. CDR3 DNA: TGTGCCAGCAGTTTATGGACTAGCGGACAAGAGACCCAGTACTTC. It specifies CASSLWTSGQETQYF.

V gene TRBV5-1 combines with J gene TRBJ2-5, with D tentatively TRBD1 or TRBD2 (5 bases each). V lost 4 bases and J lost 4, with 14 bases in between. The CDR3 is 14 amino acids. CDR1 SGHRS and CDR2 YFSETQ come from the germline V gene. CDR3 residues: CASSEGWARETQYF. The CDR3 bases are TGCGCCAGCAGCGAGGGGTGGGCGCGAGAGACCCAGTACTTC.

This clone was picked up a small number of times. This sequence joins TRBV2 and TRBJ1-2; a weak D match, TRBD1 (5 bases). Germline V gene lookup returns CDR1 SNHLY and CDR2 FYNNEI. V was pared by 3 bases and J by 5 bases, with 10 bases between. The CDR3 sequence is 13 residues long. The CDR3 coding sequence is TGTGCCAGCAGTGACGGAGGGGAATATGGCTACACCTTC. It translates to CASSDGGEYGYTF. The complete variable domain, with remaining parts taken from reference TRBV2 and TRBJ1-2, reads EPEVTQTPSHQVTQMGQEVILRCVPISNHLYFYWYRQILGQKVEFLVSFYNNEISEKSEIFDDQFSVERPDGSNFTLKIRSTKLEDSAMYFCASSDGGEYGYTFGSGTRLTVV.